This TCR beta chain comes out of a study of chemoradiotherapy in HPV16-positive cancers. A word on this clone: Its antigen is unidentified.

V was trimmed by 1 base and J by 1 base, leaving 10 bases between them. The CDR3 sequence is 15 residues long. The germline V gene has CDR1 ENHRY and CDR2 SYGVKD. TCRdb keeps only in-frame clones here, not all; method: immunoSEQ multiplex PCR. The sample lists more than 850 clones, about 89% seen once, with 7.7% in the top ten. The study's findings and limits: Candidate HPV-specific clones and E7-related TCR motifs grew in tumor during treatment.

This TCR derives from a human donor with HPV-associated anogenital cancer. The sample here was tumor tissue, taken from a patient who underwent chemoradiotherapy. The chain uses TRBV10-3 and TRBJ1-1, with a possible D match to TRBD1 (5 bases). The chain's CDR3 is CAISELGPRNTEAFF. Written as DNA, the CDR3 is TGTGCCATCAGTGAGTTGGGACCCCGGAACACTGAAGCTTTCTTT.